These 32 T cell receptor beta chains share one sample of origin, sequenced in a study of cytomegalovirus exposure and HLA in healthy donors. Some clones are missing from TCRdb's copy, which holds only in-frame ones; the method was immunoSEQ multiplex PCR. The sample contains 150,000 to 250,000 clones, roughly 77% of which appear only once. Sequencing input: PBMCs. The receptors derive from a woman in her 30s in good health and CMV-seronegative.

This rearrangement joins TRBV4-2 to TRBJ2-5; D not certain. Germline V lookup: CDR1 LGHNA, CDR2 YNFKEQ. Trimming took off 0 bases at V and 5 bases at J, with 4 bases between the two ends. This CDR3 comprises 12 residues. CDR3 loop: CASSQDSETQYF. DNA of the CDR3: TGTGCCAGCAGCCAAGATTCGGAGACCCAGTACTTC.

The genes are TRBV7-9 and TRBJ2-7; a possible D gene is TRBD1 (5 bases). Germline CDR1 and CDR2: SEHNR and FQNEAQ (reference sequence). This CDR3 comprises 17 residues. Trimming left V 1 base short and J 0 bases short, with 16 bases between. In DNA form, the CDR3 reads TGTGCCAGCAGCTTAGGGACCAGGGTGTCGAGCTCCTACGAGCAGTACTTC. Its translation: CASSLGTRVSSSYEQYF. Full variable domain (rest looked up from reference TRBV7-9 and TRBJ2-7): DTGVSQNPRHKITKRGQNVTFRCDPISEHNRLYWYRQTLGQGPEFLTYFQNEAQLEKSRLLSDRFSAERPKGSFSTLEIQRTEQGDSAMYLCASSLGTRVSSSYEQYFGPGTRLTVT.

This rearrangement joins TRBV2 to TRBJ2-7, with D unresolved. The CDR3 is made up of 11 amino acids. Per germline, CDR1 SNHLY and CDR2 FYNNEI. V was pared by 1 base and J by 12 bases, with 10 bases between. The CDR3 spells CASSEVNILYF. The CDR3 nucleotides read TGTGCCAGCAGTGAAGTGAACATATTGTACTTC.

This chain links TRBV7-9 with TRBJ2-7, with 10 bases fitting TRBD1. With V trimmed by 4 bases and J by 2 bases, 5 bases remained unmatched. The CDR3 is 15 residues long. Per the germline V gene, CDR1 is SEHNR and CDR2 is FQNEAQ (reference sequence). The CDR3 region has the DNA TGTGCCAGCAGCTCGACAGGGGGCCTCACCTACGAGCAGTACTTC. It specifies CASSSTGGLTYEQYF.

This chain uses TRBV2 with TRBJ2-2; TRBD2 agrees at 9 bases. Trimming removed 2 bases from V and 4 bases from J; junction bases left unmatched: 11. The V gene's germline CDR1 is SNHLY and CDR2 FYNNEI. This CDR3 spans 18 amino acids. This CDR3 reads CASSEIGLAGIGTGELFF. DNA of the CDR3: TGTGCCAGCAGTGAAATCGGCCTAGCGGGAATAGGCACCGGGGAGCTGTTTTTT.

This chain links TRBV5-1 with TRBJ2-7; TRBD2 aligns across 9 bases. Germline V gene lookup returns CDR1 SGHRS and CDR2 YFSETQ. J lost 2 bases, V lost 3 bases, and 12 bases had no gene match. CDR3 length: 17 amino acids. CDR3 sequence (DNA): TGCGCCAGCAGCTCAGTGATTAGCGGGAGTAAAACCTACGAGCAGTACTTC. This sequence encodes CASSSVISGSKTYEQYF.

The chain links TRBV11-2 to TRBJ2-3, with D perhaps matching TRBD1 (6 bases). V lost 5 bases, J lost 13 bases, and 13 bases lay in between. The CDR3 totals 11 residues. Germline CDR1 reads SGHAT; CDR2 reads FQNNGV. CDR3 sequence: CASSLGQRKYF. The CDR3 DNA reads TGTGCCAGCAGCCTGGGACAACGGAAGTATTTT.

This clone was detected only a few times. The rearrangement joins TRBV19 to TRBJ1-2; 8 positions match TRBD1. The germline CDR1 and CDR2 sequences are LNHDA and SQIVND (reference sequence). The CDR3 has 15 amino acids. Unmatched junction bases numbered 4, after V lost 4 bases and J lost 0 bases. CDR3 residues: CASSTGTGPNYGYTF. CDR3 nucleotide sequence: TGTGCCAGTAGTACGGGGACAGGTCCTAACTATGGCTACACCTTC.

The CDR3 reads CASSPAGGRNTIYF. DNA for the CDR3: TGTGCCAGCAGTCCGGCCGGGGGGAGAAACACCATATATTTT. The chain is built from TRBV27 and TRBJ1-3; D is perhaps TRBD1 (5 bases). The CDR3 contains 14 residues. The V end lost 5 bases, the J end lost 5 bases, and 13 bases lay between the germline ends. Germline CDR1 reads MNHEY; CDR2 reads SMNVEV (reference sequence).

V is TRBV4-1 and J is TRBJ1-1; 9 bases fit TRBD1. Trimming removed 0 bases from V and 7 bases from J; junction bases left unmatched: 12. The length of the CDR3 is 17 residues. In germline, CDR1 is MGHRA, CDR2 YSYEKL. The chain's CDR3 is CASSQDRGQGLGGEAFF. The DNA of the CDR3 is TGCGCCAGCAGCCAAGACAGGGGACAGGGCCTGGGGGGTGAAGCTTTCTTT.

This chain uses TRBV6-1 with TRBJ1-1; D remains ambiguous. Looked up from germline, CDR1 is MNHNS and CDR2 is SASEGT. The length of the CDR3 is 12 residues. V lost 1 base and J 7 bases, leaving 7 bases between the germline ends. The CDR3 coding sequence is TGTGCCAGCAGTGAAGTGGGCTTTGAAGCTTTCTTT. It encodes CASSEVGFEAFF.

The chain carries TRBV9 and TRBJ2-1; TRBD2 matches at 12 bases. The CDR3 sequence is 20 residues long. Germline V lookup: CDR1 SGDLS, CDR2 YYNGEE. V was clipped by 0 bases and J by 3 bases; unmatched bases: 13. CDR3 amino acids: CASSVVGATSGGTLYNEQFF. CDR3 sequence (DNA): TGTGCCAGCAGCGTAGTGGGGGCGACTAGCGGGGGAACCCTCTACAATGAGCAGTTCTTC.

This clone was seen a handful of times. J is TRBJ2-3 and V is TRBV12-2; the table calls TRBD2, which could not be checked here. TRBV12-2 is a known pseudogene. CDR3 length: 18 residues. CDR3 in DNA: TGTGCAAGTCGCTTAGGGGCTAGCGGGAGGTTGGAAACAGATACGCAGTATTTT. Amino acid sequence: CASRLGASGRLETDTQYF.

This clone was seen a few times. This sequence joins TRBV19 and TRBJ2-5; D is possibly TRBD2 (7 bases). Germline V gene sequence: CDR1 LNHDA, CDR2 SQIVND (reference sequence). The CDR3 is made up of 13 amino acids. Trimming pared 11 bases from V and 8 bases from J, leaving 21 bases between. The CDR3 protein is CASQGGVKNTQYF. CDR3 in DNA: TGTGCCTCCCAAGGGGGGGTAAAGAACACCCAGTACTTC.

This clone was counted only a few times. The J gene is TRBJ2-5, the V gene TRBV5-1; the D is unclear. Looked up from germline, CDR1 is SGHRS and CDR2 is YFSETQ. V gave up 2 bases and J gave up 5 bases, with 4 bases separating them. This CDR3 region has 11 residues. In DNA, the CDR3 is TGCGCCAGCAGCTTCTCGGAGACCCAGTACTTC. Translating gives CASSFSETQYF.

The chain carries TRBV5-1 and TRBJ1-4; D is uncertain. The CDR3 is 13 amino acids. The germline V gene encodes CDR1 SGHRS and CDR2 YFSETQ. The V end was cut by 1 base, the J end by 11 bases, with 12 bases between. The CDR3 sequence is CASSLNRGDKLFF. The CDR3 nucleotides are TGCGCCAGCAGCTTGAACCGGGGAGACAAACTGTTTTTT.

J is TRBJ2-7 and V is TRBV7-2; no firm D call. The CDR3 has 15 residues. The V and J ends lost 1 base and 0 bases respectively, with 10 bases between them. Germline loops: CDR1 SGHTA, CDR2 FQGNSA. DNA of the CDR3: TGTGCCAGCAGCTTAGGGCCAGGTTCCTCCTACGAGCAGTACTTC. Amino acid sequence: CASSLGPGSSYEQYF.

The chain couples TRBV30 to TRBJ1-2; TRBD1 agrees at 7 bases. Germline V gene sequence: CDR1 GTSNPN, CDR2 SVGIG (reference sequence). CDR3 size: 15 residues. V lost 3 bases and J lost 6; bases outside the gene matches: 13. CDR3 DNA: TGTGCCTGGAGCCCCCTGACAGGGAGTAAGGATGGCTACACCTTC. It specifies CAWSPLTGSKDGYTF.

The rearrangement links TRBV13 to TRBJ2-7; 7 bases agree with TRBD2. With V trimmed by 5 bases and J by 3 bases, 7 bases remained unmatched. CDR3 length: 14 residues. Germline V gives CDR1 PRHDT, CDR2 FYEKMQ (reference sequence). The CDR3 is CASSRGGTLYEQYF. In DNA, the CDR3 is TGTGCCAGCAGCCGGGGAGGGACCCTCTACGAGCAGTACTTC.

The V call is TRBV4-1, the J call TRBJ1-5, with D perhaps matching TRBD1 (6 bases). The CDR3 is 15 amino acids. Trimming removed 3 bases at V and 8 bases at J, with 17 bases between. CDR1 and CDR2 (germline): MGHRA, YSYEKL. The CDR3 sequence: CASSQATGKWEPQHF. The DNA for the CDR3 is TGCGCCAGCAGCCAGGCCACAGGGAAGTGGGAGCCCCAGCATTTT.

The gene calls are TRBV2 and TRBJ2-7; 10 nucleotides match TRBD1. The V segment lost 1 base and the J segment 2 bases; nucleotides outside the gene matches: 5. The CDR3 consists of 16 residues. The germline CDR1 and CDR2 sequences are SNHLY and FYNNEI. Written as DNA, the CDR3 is TGTGCCAGCAGTGAAGGGGCCGGGACAGGGGCCTACGAGCAGTACTTC. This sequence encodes CASSEGAGTGAYEQYF.

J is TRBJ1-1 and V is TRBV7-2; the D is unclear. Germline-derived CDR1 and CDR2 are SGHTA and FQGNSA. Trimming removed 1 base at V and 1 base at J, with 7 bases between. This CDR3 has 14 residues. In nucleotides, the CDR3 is TGTGCCAGCAGCTTAGACAGAAGGAACACTGAAGCTTTCTTT. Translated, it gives CASSLDRRNTEAFF.

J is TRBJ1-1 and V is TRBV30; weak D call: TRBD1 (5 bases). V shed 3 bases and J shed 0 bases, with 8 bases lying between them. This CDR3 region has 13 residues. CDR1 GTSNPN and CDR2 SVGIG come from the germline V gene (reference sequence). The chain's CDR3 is CAWRSGLNTEAFF. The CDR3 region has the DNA TGTGCCTGGAGGTCAGGGTTGAACACTGAAGCTTTCTTT.

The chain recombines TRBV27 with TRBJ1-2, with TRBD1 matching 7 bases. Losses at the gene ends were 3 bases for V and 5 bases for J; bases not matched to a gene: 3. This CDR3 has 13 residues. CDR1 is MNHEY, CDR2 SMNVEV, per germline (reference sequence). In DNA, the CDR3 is TGTGCCAGCAGTTTGACAGGGAGGTATGGCTACACCTTC. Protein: CASSLTGRYGYTF.

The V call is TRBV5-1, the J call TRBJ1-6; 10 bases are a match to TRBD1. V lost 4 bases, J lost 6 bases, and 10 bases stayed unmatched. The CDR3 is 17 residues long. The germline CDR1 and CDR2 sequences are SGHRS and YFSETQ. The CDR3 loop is CASSHLRDRGSNSPLHF. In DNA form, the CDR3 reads TGCGCCAGCAGCCATCTCCGGGACAGGGGATCTAATTCACCCCTCCACTTT.

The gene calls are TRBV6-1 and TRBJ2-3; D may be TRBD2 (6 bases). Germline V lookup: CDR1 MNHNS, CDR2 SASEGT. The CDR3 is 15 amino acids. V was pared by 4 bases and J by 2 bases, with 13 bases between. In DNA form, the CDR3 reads TGTGCCAGCAGTGTTAGGGACTTCAACACAGATACGCAGTATTTT. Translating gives CASSVRDFNTDTQYF.

The CDR3 spells CASSVGSASSYNEQFF. CDR3 nucleotide sequence: TGTGCCAGCAGCGTAGGCAGCGCGAGCTCCTACAATGAGCAGTTCTTC. The V call is TRBV9, the J call TRBJ2-1, with no clear D. Germline V gene lookup returns CDR1 SGDLS and CDR2 YYNGEE. V was cut by 0 bases and J by 0 bases, with 10 bases left in between. This CDR3 contains 16 residues.

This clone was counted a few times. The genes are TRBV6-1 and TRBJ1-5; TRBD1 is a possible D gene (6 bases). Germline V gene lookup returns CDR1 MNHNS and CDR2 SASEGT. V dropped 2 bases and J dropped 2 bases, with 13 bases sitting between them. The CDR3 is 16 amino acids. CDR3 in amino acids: CASSEIAGAGNQPQHF. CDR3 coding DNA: TGTGCCAGCAGTGAAATCGCGGGGGCGGGCAATCAGCCCCAGCATTTT.

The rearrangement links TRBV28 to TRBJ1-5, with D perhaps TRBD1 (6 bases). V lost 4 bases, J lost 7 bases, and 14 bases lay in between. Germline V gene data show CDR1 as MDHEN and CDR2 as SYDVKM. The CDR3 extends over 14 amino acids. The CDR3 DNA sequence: TGTGCCAGCAGTTACCCGACAGGTCTGCAGCCCCAGCATTTT. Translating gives CASSYPTGLQPQHF.

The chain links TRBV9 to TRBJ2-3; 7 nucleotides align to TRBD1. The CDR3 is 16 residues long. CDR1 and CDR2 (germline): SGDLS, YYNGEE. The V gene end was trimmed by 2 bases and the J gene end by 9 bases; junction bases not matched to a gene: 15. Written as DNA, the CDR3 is TGTGCCAGCAGCGTGGGCGACAGGGCCCTACTCGGGACGCAGTATTTT. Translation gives CASSVGDRALLGTQYF. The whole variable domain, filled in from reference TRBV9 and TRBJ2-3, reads DSGVTQTPKHLITATGQRVTLRCSPRSGDLSVYWYQQSLDQGLQFLIQYYNGEERAKGNILERFSAQQFPDLHSELNLSSLELGDSALYFCASSVGDRALLGTQYFGPGTRLTVL.

In DNA form, the CDR3 reads TGTGCCAGCAGCTTGTCTAAGCTAGCGGGAGTTGAGTACGAGCAGTACTTC. This codes for CASSLSKLAGVEYEQYF. The rearrangement joins TRBV5-4 to TRBJ2-7; 10 bases line up with TRBD2. The length of the CDR3 is 17 residues. V dropped 1 base and J dropped 4; count of bases not matched to a gene: 11. The germline CDR1 and CDR2 sequences are SGHNT and YYREEE (reference sequence). Variable domain in full (rest from reference TRBV5-4 and TRBJ2-7): ETGVTQSPTHLIKTRGQQVTLRCSSQSGHNTVSWYQQALGQGPQFIFQYYREEENGRGNFPPRFSGLQFPNYSSELNVNALELDDSALYLCASSLSKLAGVEYEQYFGPGTRLTVT.

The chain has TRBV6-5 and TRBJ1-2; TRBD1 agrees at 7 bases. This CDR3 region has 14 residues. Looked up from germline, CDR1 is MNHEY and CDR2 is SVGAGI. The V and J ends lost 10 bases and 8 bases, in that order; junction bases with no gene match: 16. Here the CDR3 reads CATWNSGGTEGYTF. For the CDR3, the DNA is TGTGCCACCTGGAACTCAGGGGGGACCGAGGGCTACACCTTC.